A single sample is the source of the 28 T cell receptor beta chains below, sequenced in a study of CD8+CD57+ T cells in acquired aplastic anemia (dated by TCRdb to 2017 to 2018). The patients picked for sequencing were ones in whom flow cytometry had shown an expansion of CD8+CD57+ cells. For sequencing, an Illumina HiSeq 2000 was employed. Genomic DNA served as template for TCR beta VDJ combination and CDR3 sequence profiling. The public reads were reprocessed in TCRdb via fastp at Q25 and MiXCR, keeping in-frame beta chains. Each entry is one CDR3 protein sequence, shown with its most common DNA and genes. Counted in this sample were under 500,000 distinct CDR3 sequences; approximately 32% of them appeared once. In total, the top ten clones hold 0.8% to 0.85% of the sample. Material for sequencing was sorted CD4+, CD8+, or CD8+CD57+ T cells (not recorded which) from PBMCs. Every receptor here comes from a human donor with aplastic anemia.

The V gene is TRBV15, the J gene TRBJ2-3, with a weak D call TRBD2 (7 bases). Trimming took off 3 bases at V and 1 base at J, with 14 bases between the two ends. The CDR3 is made up of 16 amino acids. Looked up from germline, CDR1 is LNHNV and CDR2 is YYDKDF (reference sequence). CDR3 region: CATSRGGGAGTDTQYF. The DNA for the CDR3 is TGTGCCACCAGCAGGGGGGGGGGGGCGGGCACAGATACGCAGTATTTT.

This clonotype was picked up many times. The chain couples TRBV7-8 to TRBJ1-5; D gene unclear. The V gene's germline CDR1 is SGHVS and CDR2 FQNEAQ. The CDR3 consists of 16 residues. Trimming cost V 5 bases and J 1 base, with 15 bases left between them. CDR3 sequence reads: CASSPYIKESNQPQHF. CDR3 DNA sequence: TGTGCCAGCAGCCCCTACATCAAGGAGAGCAATCAGCCCCAGCATTTT.

This chain connects TRBV20-1 to TRBJ2-7; 9 bases are shared with TRBD1. Germline CDR1 DFQATT, CDR2 SNEGSKA (reference sequence). J lost 3 bases, V lost 0 bases, and 3 bases had no gene match. This CDR3 has 14 residues. CDR3 in amino acids: CSARDPGQGYEQYF. The CDR3 DNA is TGCAGTGCTAGAGACCCGGGACAGGGCTACGAGCAGTACTTC.

The V and J genes are TRBV7-8 and TRBJ2-3; 13 positions agree with TRBD2. The CDR3 is 17 amino acids. V was clipped by 5 bases and J by 2 bases; unmatched bases: 7. Looked up from germline, CDR1 is SGHVS and CDR2 is FQNEAQ. The CDR3 here is CASSELAGGTHTDTQYF. CDR3 DNA: TGTGCCAGCAGCGAACTAGCGGGAGGGACCCACACAGATACGCAGTATTTT.

This clonotype was picked up many times. The genes are TRBV20-1 and TRBJ1-5; 9 bases are a match to TRBD1. Trimming cost V 3 bases and J 5 bases; bases outside gene matches: 2. Per the germline V gene, CDR1 is DFQATT and CDR2 is SNEGSKA (reference sequence). The CDR3 length is 13 residues. This chain's CDR3 is CSARGDRDQPQHF. DNA of the CDR3: TGCAGTGCTAGGGGGGACAGGGATCAGCCCCAGCATTTT.

This chain uses TRBV7-9 with TRBJ2-1, with D possibly called TRBD1 or TRBD2 (5 bases each). Trimming pared 1 base from V and 6 bases from J, leaving 13 bases between. This CDR3 contains 15 residues. Per the germline V gene, CDR1 is SEHNR and CDR2 is FQNEAQ (reference sequence). In nucleotides, the CDR3 is TGTGCCAGCAGCTTAGTGGGGACGCACTCCAATGAGCAGTTCTTC. This gives the protein CASSLVGTHSNEQFF. The variable domain in full, completed from reference TRBV7-9 and TRBJ2-1, reads DTGVSQNPRHKITKRGQNVTFRCDPISEHNRLYWYRQTLGQGPEFLTYFQNEAQLEKSRLLSDRFSAERPKGSFSTLEIQRTEQGDSAMYLCASSLVGTHSNEQFFGPGTRLTVL.

Comments on this clonotype: A single base separates this from a much larger clone, so it may be a read error. V and J are TRBV29-1 and TRBJ1-4; TRBD1 might be the D (5 bases). Germline loops: CDR1 SQVTM, CDR2 ANQGSEA. The CDR3 runs to 13 residues. Trimming removed 4 bases at V and 7 bases at J, with 13 bases between. In nucleotides, the CDR3 is TGCAGCGTTGGAGGGGCTGGTAGTGAAAAACTGTTTTTT. Protein: CSVGGAGSEKLFF.

The chain is built from TRBV6-1 and TRBJ2-7; no firm D call. The germline CDR1 and CDR2 sequences are MNHNS and SASEGT. This CDR3 is 14 amino acids long. The V and J ends lost 0 bases and 2 bases respectively, with 8 bases between them. CDR3 DNA sequence: TGTGCCAGCAGTGAAGCTCAGGCGACCTACGAGCAGTACTTC. It translates to CASSEAQATYEQYF.

This clonotype appeared many times. This chain uses TRBV20-1 with TRBJ2-3; 11 nucleotides align to TRBD2. Germline trimming cut 5 bases from V and 4 bases from J; bases unmatched to any gene: 8. The CDR3 spans 15 residues. Looked up from germline, CDR1 is DFQATT and CDR2 is SNEGSKA (reference sequence). The CDR3 nucleotides read TGCAGTGCTGGGACTAGCGGCCGGAGCCCAGATACGCAGTATTTT. Its protein is CSAGTSGRSPDTQYF.

V gene TRBV30 combines with J gene TRBJ2-5; perhaps TRBD1 as D (6 bases). V shed 2 bases and J shed 6 bases, with 19 bases lying between them. The germline V gene encodes CDR1 GTSNPN and CDR2 SVGIG (reference sequence). This CDR3 is 15 amino acids long. Here the CDR3 DNA reads TGTGCCTGGAGTCCACAGGGACGGTGGGGACAGACCCAGTACTTC. Translating gives CAWSPQGRWGQTQYF. Full variable domain (rest looked up from reference TRBV30 and TRBJ2-5): SQTIHQWPATLVQPVGSPLSLECTVEGTSNPNLYWYRQAAGRGLQLLFYSVGIGQISSEVPQNLSASRPQDRQFILSSKKLLLSDSGFYLCAWSPQGRWGQTQYFGPGTRLLVL.

V is TRBV4-2 and J is TRBJ2-1, with D perhaps TRBD1 (6 bases). Between the trimmed V and J ends, which lost 4 bases and 0 bases, there was a span of 22 bases. CDR1 is LGHNA, CDR2 YNFKEQ, per germline. The CDR3 is made up of 19 amino acids. The CDR3 loop is CASSRDKWAGADSYNEQFF. Here the CDR3 DNA reads TGTGCCAGCAGCCGGGACAAGTGGGCAGGTGCGGACTCCTACAATGAGCAGTTCTTC.

The rearrangement links TRBV19 to TRBJ1-1, with TRBD1 matching over 8 bases. With V trimmed by 5 bases and J by 8 bases, 4 bases remained unmatched. Germline V gene lookup returns CDR1 LNHDA and CDR2 SQIVND (reference sequence). The CDR3 is made up of 12 amino acids. DNA for the CDR3: TGTGCCAGTAGTTCGGGACAGGACGAAGCTTTCTTT. Translation: CASSSGQDEAFF.

Comments on this clonotype: A clone one base away is much larger, so this may be a read error. The chain links TRBV10-3 to TRBJ1-4; the D gene is possibly TRBD1 (5 bases). The CDR3 is made up of 15 amino acids. Per the germline V gene, CDR1 is ENHRY and CDR2 is SYGVKD. CDR3 bases: TGTGCCATCAGACGACAGCTACTAGTTAATGAAGAACTGTTTTTT. Translating it yields CAIRRQLLVNEELFF.

In its sample, this clonotype was seen a few times. The rearrangement uses TRBV7-6 and TRBJ1-3; D remains ambiguous. Germline CDR1 SGHVS, CDR2 FNYEAQ. The V end was cut by 1 base, the J end by 1 base, with 11 bases between. The CDR3 covers 16 residues. The CDR3 nucleotides are TGTGCCAGCAGCTTAGACTCCAGAAGGTCTGGAAACACCATATATTTT. It yields the protein CASSLDSRRSGNTIYF.

In its sample, this clonotype was seen a few times. This chain links TRBV7-2 with TRBJ2-7, with 8 bases lining up with TRBD1. The CDR3 has 14 residues. Germline V gene data show CDR1 as SGHTA and CDR2 as FQGNSA. V shed 4 bases, J shed 6 bases, and the junction held 8 bases outside the gene matches. CDR3 in DNA: TGTGCCAGCAGCTCCCGGACAGGGAGCGGCGAGCAGTACTTC. Protein sequence: CASSSRTGSGEQYF.

For this clonotype: This may stem from a read error, because a much larger clone lies one nucleotide away. This chain connects TRBV6-6 to TRBJ2-7, with unresolved D. Between the trimmed V and J ends, which lost 5 bases and 2 bases, there was a span of 13 bases. The germline gives CDR1 MNHNY, CDR2 SVGAGI (reference sequence). The CDR3 has 14 amino acids. CDR3 loop: CASSESRRPYEQYF. CDR3 in DNA: TGTGCCAGCAGTGAGTCGAGAAGGCCCTACGAGCAGTACTTC.

The gene calls are TRBV4-3 and TRBJ1-6; no clear D. The CDR3 is 15 residues long. V lost 0 bases, J lost 13 bases, and 16 bases lay in between. CDR1 and CDR2 (germline): LGHNA, YSLEER. In nucleotides, the CDR3 is TGCGCCAGCAGCCAAGATATATCGGCCTTCAGGCCCCTCCACTTT. Translated, it gives CASSQDISAFRPLHF.

In its sample, this clonotype was seen a few times. V usage is TRBV5-5 and J usage is TRBJ1-2; 9 bases are shared with TRBD1. Trimming cost V 3 bases and J 5 bases; bases outside gene matches: 5. CDR3 size: 14 residues. Germline values: CDR1 SGHKS, CDR2 YYEKEE (reference sequence). The CDR3 region is CASSSDRGMYGYTF. CDR3 nucleotide sequence: TGTGCCAGCAGCTCAGACAGGGGGATGTATGGCTACACCTTC.

In its sample, this clonotype was seen many times. The V and J genes are TRBV13 and TRBJ1-2, with D hard to call. V lost 1 base to trimming and J lost 2 bases, with 5 bases between them. This CDR3 contains 13 residues. Germline assignment: CDR1 PRHDT and CDR2 FYEKMQ (reference sequence). The CDR3 sequence is CASSLVQNYGYTF. As DNA, the CDR3 is TGTGCCAGCAGCTTAGTTCAGAACTATGGCTACACCTTC.

V usage is TRBV20-1 and J usage is TRBJ2-3; TRBD2 aligns across 9 bases. CDR3 length: 12 residues. The germline gives CDR1 DFQATT, CDR2 SNEGSKA (reference sequence). Trimming removed 3 bases from V and 5 bases from J; junction bases left unmatched: 0. CDR3 residues: CSARTSGDTQYF. The CDR3 coding sequence is TGCAGTGCTAGGACTAGCGGAGATACGCAGTATTTT.

As for this clonotype: Possible read error: a much larger clone is one base away. The chain carries TRBV7-2 and TRBJ2-7; D possibly corresponds to TRBD2 (6 bases). CDR1 is SGHTA, CDR2 FQGNSA, per germline. This CDR3 spans 13 amino acids. CDR3 residues: CASSIGTGYGQYF. CDR3 nucleotides: TGTGCCAGCAGCATCGGGACTGGATACGGGCAGTACTTC.

Remarks on this clonotype: A much larger clone sits a single nucleotide away, making a read error possible. The chain links TRBV5-1 to TRBJ1-6, with D uncertain. Germline V gene data show CDR1 as SGHRS and CDR2 as YFSETQ. This CDR3 is built from 14 residues. V shed 1 base and J shed 8 bases, with 10 bases lying between them. The CDR3 DNA reads as TGCGCCAGCAGCTTGTCACGGGAAGATTCACCCCTCCACTTT. Protein: CASSLSREDSPLHF.

This clonotype was seen repeatedly, ten times or more. The chain recombines TRBV7-8 with TRBJ2-7; 7 bases match TRBD1. There are 13 residues in the CDR3. Germline V CDR1 and CDR2: SGHVS, FQNEAQ. Trimming took 3 bases from V and 5 from J; bases not matched to a gene: 4. DNA for the CDR3: TGTGCCAGCAGCTTCGACAGGGACAACGAGCAGTACTTC. Protein sequence: CASSFDRDNEQYF.

This chain joins TRBV7-9 and TRBJ1-2, with a tentative D call TRBD1 (5 bases). This CDR3 spans 14 amino acids. Deletions cut 7 bases from V and 4 bases from J, with 16 bases between. Germline CDR1 SEHNR, CDR2 FQNEAQ (reference sequence). CDR3 DNA sequence: TGTGCCAGCACCACGAGGGAGGGGAGCTATGGCTACACCTTC. Protein: CASTTREGSYGYTF.

V and J are TRBV29-1 and TRBJ2-5, with 11 bases identical to TRBD2. CDR1 and CDR2 (germline): SQVTM, ANQGSEA. CDR3 size: 15 residues. With 4 bases clipped from V and 4 bases from J, the junction kept 8 bases outside the gene matches. As DNA, the CDR3 is TGCAGCGTTGCCGGGGGTAGCGGGAGGGCAGAGACCCAGTACTTC. Translation gives CSVAGGSGRAETQYF.

This clonotype was counted ten times or more. The chain uses TRBV2 and TRBJ1-2; D ambiguous. From germline, CDR1 is SNHLY and CDR2 FYNNEI. The CDR3 length is 13 residues. Trimming left V 1 base short and J 7 bases short, with 10 bases between. The CDR3: CASSEVEVLGYTF. The CDR3 DNA reads TGTGCCAGCAGTGAAGTGGAGGTTCTTGGCTACACCTTC.

This clonotype has just a few counts. The CDR3, as DNA: TGTGCCACCAGCGGCCGGGACAGGGTAAACTATGGCTACACCTTC. Residues: CATSGRDRVNYGYTF. The genes are TRBV15 and TRBJ1-2, with 9 bases matching TRBD1. The CDR3 has 15 residues. Looked up from germline, CDR1 is LNHNV and CDR2 is YYDKDF (reference sequence). V lost 5 bases, J lost 2 bases, and 6 bases stayed unmatched.

Comment on this clonotype: A read error may be the cause here, since a much bigger clone is one base away. The rearrangement joins TRBV15 to TRBJ2-2; no firm D call. This CDR3 contains 15 residues. Per germline, CDR1 LNHNV and CDR2 YYDKDF (reference sequence). V was clipped by 0 bases and J by 4 bases, with 9 bases between them. CDR3 sequence: CATSRDAASTGELFF. In DNA form, the CDR3 reads TGTGCCACCAGCAGAGATGCGGCGAGCACCGGGGAGCTGTTTTTT.